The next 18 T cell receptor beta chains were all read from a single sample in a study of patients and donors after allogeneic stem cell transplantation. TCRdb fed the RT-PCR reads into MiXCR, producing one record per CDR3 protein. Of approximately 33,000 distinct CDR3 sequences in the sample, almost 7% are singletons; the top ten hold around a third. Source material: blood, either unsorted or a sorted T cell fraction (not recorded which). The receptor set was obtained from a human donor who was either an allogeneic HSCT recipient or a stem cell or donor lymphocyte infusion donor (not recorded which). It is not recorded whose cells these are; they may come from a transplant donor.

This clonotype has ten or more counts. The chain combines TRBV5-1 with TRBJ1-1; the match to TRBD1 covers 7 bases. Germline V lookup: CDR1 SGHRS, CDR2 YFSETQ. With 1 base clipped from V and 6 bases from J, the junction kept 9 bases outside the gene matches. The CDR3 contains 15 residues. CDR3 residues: CASSLRQGKGAEAFF. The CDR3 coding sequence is TGCGCCAGCAGCTTGAGACAGGGAAAGGGGGCTGAAGCTTTCTTT. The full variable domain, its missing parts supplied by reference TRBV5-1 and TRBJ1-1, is KAGVTQTPRYLIKTRGQQVTLSCSPISGHRSVSWYQQTPGQGLQFLFEYFSETQRNKGNFPGRFSGRQFSNSRSEMNVSTLELGDSALYLCASSLRQGKGAEAFFGQGTRLTVV.

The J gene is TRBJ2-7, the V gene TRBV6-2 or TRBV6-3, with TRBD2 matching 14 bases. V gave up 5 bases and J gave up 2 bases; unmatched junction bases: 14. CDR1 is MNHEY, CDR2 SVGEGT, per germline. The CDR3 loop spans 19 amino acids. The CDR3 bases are TGTGCCAGCAGTCCAGGACTAGCGGGAGGTTTTACTTTCCCCTACGAGCAGTACTTC. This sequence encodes CASSPGLAGGFTFPYEQYF.

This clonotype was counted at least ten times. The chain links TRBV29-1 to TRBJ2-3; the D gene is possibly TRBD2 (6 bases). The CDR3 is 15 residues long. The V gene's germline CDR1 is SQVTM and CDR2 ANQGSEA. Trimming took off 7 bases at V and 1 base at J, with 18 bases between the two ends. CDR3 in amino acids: CSAEGRGGGTDTQYF. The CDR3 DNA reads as TGCAGCGCCGAGGGTCGCGGAGGGGGCACAGATACGCAGTATTTT.

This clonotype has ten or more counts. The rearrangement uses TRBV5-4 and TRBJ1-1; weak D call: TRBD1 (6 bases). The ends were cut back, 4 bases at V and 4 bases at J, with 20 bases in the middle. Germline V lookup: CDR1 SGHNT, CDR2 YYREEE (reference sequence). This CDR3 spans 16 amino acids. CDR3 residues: CASSPPDRRKATEAFF. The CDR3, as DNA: TGTGCCAGCAGCCCCCCGGACAGAAGGAAGGCCACTGAAGCTTTCTTT.

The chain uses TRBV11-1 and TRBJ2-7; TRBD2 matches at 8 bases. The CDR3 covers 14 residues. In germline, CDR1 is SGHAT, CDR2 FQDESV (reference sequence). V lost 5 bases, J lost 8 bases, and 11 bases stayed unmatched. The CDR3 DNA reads TGTGCCAGCAGCCCACCGGGGGGGGGTCGGAAGCAGTACTTC. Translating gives CASSPPGGGRKQYF.

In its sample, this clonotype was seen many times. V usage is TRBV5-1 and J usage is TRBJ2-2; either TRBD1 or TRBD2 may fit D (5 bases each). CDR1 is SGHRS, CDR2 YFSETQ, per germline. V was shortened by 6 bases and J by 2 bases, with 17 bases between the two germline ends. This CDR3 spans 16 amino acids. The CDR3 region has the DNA TGCGCCAGCACCTCGATGGGGGTCTTTAACACCGGGGAGCTGTTTTTT. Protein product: CASTSMGVFNTGELFF.

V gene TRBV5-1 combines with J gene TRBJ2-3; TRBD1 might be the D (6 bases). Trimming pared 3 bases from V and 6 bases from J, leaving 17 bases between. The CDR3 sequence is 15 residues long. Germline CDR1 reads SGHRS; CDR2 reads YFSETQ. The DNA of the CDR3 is TGCGCCAGCAGCTACCGGGACACCTCCTTGGATACGCAGTATTTT. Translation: CASSYRDTSLDTQYF.

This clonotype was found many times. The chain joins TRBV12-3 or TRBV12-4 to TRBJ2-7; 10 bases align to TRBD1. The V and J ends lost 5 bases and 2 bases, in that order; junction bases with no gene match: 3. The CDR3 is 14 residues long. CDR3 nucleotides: TGTGCCAGCAGTAATGGACAGGGGGCCTACGAGCAGTACTTC. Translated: CASSNGQGAYEQYF.

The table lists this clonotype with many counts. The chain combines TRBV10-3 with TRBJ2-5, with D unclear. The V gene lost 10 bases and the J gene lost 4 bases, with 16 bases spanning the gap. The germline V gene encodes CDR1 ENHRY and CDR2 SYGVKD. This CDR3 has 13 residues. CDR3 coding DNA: TGTGCCAACGCTCCGGCGTCAGGAGAGACCCAGTACTTC. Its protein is CANAPASGETQYF.

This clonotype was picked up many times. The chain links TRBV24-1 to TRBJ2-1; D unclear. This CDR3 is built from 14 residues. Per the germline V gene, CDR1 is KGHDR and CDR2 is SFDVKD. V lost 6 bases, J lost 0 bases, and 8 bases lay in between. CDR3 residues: CATSTWSSYNEQFF. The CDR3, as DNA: TGTGCCACCAGTACTTGGAGCTCCTACAATGAGCAGTTCTTC.

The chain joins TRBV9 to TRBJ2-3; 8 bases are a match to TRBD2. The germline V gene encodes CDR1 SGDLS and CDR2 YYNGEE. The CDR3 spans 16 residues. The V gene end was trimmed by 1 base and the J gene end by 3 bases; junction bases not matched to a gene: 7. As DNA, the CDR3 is TGTGCCAGCAGCGTATCGCCTGGACTAGCAACAGATACGCAGTATTTT. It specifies CASSVSPGLATDTQYF.

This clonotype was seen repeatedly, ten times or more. CDR3 sequence: CASSFGTAYEQYF. The CDR3 DNA is TGTGCCAGCAGTTTCGGGACAGCCTACGAGCAGTACTTC. The genes are TRBV27 and TRBJ2-7; 7 bases are shared with TRBD1. There are 13 residues in the CDR3. The V and J ends lost 3 bases and 2 bases, in that order; junction bases with no gene match: 1. Germline V gene lookup returns CDR1 MNHEY and CDR2 SMNVEV (reference sequence).

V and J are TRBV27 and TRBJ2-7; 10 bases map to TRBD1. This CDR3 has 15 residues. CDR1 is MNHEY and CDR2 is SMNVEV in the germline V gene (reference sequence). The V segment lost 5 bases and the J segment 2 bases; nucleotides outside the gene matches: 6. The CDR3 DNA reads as TGTGCCAGCAGTGCACGAGGACAGGGGGCCTACGAGCAGTACTTC. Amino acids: CASSARGQGAYEQYF.

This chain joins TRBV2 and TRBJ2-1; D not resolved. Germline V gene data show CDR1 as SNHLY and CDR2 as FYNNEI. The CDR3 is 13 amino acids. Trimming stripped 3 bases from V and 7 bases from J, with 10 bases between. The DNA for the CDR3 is TGTGCCAGCAGTGAGCCCAGCAGGAATGAGCAGTTCTTC. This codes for CASSEPSRNEQFF.

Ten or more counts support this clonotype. The CDR3 protein is CASSLRRVNLGSPLHF. CDR3 nucleotides: TGTGCCAGCAGCTTAAGGAGGGTGAACCTAGGTTCACCCCTCCACTTT. V is TRBV7-2 and J is TRBJ1-6; D remains unclear. V was cut by 2 bases and J by 9 bases, with 17 bases left in between. Germline V gene lookup returns CDR1 SGHTA and CDR2 FQGNSA. This CDR3 is built from 16 residues.

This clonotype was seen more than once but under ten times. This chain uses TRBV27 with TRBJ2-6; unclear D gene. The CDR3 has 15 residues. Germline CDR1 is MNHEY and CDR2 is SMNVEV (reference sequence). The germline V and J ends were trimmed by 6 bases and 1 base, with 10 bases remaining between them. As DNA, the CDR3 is TGTGCCAGCAGCCCCGGAACTTCTGGGGCCAACGTCCTGACTTTC. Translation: CASSPGTSGANVLTF.

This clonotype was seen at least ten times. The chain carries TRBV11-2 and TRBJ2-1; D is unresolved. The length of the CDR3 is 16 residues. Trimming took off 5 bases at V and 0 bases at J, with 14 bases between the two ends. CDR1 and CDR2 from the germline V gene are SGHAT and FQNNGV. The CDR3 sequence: CASSARSSSSYNEQFF. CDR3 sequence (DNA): TGTGCCAGCAGCGCTAGATCAAGTAGCTCCTACAATGAGCAGTTCTTC. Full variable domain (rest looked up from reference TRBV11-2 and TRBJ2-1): EAGVAQSPRYKIIEKRQSVAFWCNPISGHATLYWYQQILGQGPKLLIQFQNNGVVDDSQLPKDRFSAERLKGVDSTLKIQPAKLEDSAVYLCASSARSSSSYNEQFFGPGTRLTVL.

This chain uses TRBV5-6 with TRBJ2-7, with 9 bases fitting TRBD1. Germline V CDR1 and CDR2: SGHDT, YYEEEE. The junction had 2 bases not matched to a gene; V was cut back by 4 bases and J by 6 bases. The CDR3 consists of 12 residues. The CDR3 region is CASSPDRGEQYF. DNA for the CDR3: TGTGCCAGCAGCCCGGACAGGGGCGAGCAGTACTTC.